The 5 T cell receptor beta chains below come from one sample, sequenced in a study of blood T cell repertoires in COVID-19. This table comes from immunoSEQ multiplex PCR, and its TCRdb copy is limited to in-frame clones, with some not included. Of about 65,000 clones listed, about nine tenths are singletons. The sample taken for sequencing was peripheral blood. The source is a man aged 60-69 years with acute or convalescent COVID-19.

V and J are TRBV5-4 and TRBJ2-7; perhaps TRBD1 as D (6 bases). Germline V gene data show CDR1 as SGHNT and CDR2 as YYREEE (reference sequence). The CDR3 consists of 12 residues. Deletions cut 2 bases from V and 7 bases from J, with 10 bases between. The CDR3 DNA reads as TGTGCCAGCAGCTTACCGAGGGGGGAGCAGTACTTC. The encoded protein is CASSLPRGEQYF.

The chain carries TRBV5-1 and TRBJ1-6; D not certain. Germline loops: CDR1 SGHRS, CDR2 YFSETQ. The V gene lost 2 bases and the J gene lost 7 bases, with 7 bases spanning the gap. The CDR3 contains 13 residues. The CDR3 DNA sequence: TGCGCCAGCAGCTTACAGTTGAATTCACCCCTCCACTTT. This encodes CASSLQLNSPLHF.

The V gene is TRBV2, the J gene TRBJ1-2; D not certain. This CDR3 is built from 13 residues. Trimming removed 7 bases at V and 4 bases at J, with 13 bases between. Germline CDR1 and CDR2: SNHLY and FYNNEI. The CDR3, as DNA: TGTGCCAGCATAAGAACGGGAACCTATGGCTACACCTTC. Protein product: CASIRTGTYGYTF.

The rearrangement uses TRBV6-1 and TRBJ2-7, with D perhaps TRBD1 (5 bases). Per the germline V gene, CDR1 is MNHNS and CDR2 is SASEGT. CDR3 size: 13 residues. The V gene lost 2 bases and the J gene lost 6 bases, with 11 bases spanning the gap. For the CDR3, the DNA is TGTGCCAGCAGTGAACAGGGCGGCTTCGAGCAGTACTTC. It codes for CASSEQGGFEQYF.

DNA of the CDR3: TGTGCCAGCAGCCTTACAGGGAACACTGAAGCTTTCTTT. Its translation: CASSLTGNTEAFF. The rearrangement uses TRBV7-7 and TRBJ1-1; TRBD1 is a possible D gene (5 bases). Germline values: CDR1 SSHAT, CDR2 FNYEAQ (reference sequence). The CDR3 is 13 residues long. The V end was cut by 5 bases, the J end by 1 base, with 8 bases between.